The 13 T cell receptor beta chains in this list originate from one sample, sequenced in a study of T cells in Graves' hyperthyroidism and ophthalmopathy. Template material for amplifying TCR beta CDR3 regions consisted of RNA transcripts. The primer set for the first-round RT-PCR of the TCR CDR3 was HTBI. TCRdb re-called the multiplex PCR reads through MiXCR, storing one row per CDR3 protein. The sample lists roughly 700,000 distinct CDR3 sequences; 12% to 15% were seen once. The source material was blood. All receptors come from a young woman with Graves' hyperthyroidism.

This clonotype came up a few times. The V gene is TRBV24-1, the J gene TRBJ1-4, with a possible D match to TRBD1 (5 bases). Between the trimmed V and J ends, which lost 2 bases and 5 bases, there was a span of 11 bases. Germline CDR1 and CDR2: KGHDR and SFDVKD. The CDR3 sequence is 15 residues long. The CDR3 DNA reads TGTGCCACCAGTGATTCCCAGGGAGTGAATGAAAAACTGTTTTTT. Its translation: CATSDSQGVNEKLFF.

This clonotype occurred many times. The gene calls are TRBV7-2 and TRBJ2-7, with 9 positions matching TRBD1. The J segment lost 3 bases and the V segment lost 6 bases, leaving 6 bases of the junction unmatched. CDR3 length: 14 amino acids. Germline CDR1 is SGHTA and CDR2 is FQGNSA. The CDR3 spells CASSLGDRVYEQYF. Written as DNA, the CDR3 is TGTGCCAGCAGTTTGGGGGACAGGGTCTACGAGCAGTACTTC. The full variable domain, with the rest looked up from reference TRBV7-2 and TRBJ2-7, is GAGVSQSPSNKVTEKGKDVELRCDPISGHTALYWYRQSLGQGLEFLIYFQGNSAPDKSGLPSDRFSAERTGGSVSTLTIQRTQQEDSAVYLCASSLGDRVYEQYFGPGTRLTVT.

The rearrangement joins TRBV30 to TRBJ1-5; no firm D call. The germline V gene encodes CDR1 GTSNPN and CDR2 SVGIG (reference sequence). The length of the CDR3 is 12 residues. The V gene lost 6 bases and the J gene lost 3 bases, with 9 bases spanning the gap. The CDR3 is CACNRDNQPQHF. The CDR3 bases are TGTGCCTGCAATCGGGACAATCAGCCCCAGCATTTT.

The chain uses TRBV9 and TRBJ2-5; the D gene could be TRBD1 or TRBD2 (5 bases each). The CDR3 spans 15 residues. The germline V gene encodes CDR1 SGDLS and CDR2 YYNGEE. Trimming took 4 bases from V and 4 from J, leaving 17 bases between them. The DNA of the CDR3 is TGTGCCAGCAGCCCCGGGACGGCCCCCCGAGAGACCCAGTACTTC. Protein: CASSPGTAPRETQYF. The whole variable domain, remainder taken from reference TRBV9 and TRBJ2-5, is DSGVTQTPKHLITATGQRVTLRCSPRSGDLSVYWYQQSLDQGLQFLIQYYNGEERAKGNILERFSAQQFPDLHSELNLSSLELGDSALYFCASSPGTAPRETQYFGPGTRLLVL.

V and J are TRBV7-2 and TRBJ2-5, with TRBD2 as a possible D gene (6 bases). The CDR3 runs 15 residues. V was shortened by 5 bases and J by 5 bases, with 18 bases between the two germline ends. Germline V gives CDR1 SGHTA, CDR2 FQGNSA. CDR3 in DNA: TGTGCCAGCAGCCCCGGTGGGAGGATGGGGGAGACCCAGTACTTC. Translation: CASSPGGRMGETQYF.

As regards this clonotype: Given a much more abundant clone one base away, this may be a read error. The chain uses TRBV4-3 and TRBJ2-3; TRBD1 aligns across 7 bases. This CDR3 spans 17 amino acids. The germline gives CDR1 LGHNA, CDR2 YSLEER. The CDR3 is CASSQDLDRALTDAQYF. CDR3 sequence (DNA): TGCGCCAGCAGCCAAGATCTCGACAGGGCCCTCACAGATGCGCAGTATTTT.

This chain connects TRBV5-6 to TRBJ1-1, with unresolved D. The germline V gene has CDR1 SGHDT and CDR2 YYEEEE. The CDR3 has 15 residues. Trimming took 0 bases from V and 1 from J, leaving 10 bases between them. The CDR3 nucleotides are TGTGCCAGCAGCTTGGTAGGCAGTTCGAACACTGAAGCTTTCTTT. This codes for CASSLVGSSNTEAFF.

The chain recombines TRBV5-6 with TRBJ2-3; 10 nucleotides align to TRBD1. The CDR3 has 14 amino acids. Germline V gene data show CDR1 as SGHDT and CDR2 as YYEEEE. V trimming: 5 bases; J trimming: 4 bases; junction bases outside the gene matches: 4. CDR3 loop: CASRGQGRADTQYF. The CDR3 nucleotides read TGTGCCAGCAGGGGACAGGGGAGGGCAGATACGCAGTATTTT.

This clonotype showed up just a few times. The chain uses TRBV19 and TRBJ2-7; the match to TRBD2 covers 11 bases. This CDR3 is 15 amino acids long. The ends lost 3 bases at V and 5 bases at J; junction bases unmatched: 6. CDR1 and CDR2 (germline): LNHDA, SQIVND (reference sequence). The CDR3 nucleotides are TGTGCCAGTAGTATCCCTAGCGGGAGGTCCGACGAGCAGTACTTC. This codes for CASSIPSGRSDEQYF.

There are a few counts of this clonotype. The V call is TRBV2, the J call TRBJ2-2; weak D call: TRBD1 (5 bases). The germline V gene has CDR1 SNHLY and CDR2 FYNNEI. V shed 4 bases and J shed 4 bases, with 13 bases lying between them. The CDR3 totals 15 residues. CDR3 nucleotides: TGTGCCAGCAGTGGGCAGGGCACGAGCACCGGGGAGCTGTTTTTT. It translates to CASSGQGTSTGELFF.

CDR3 nucleotide sequence: TGCGCCAGCAGCTTGGGTTTGGGGATGGCGGGAGGGCTCCCCTACGAGCAGTACTTC. Protein: CASSLGLGMAGGLPYEQYF. The rearrangement links TRBV5-1 to TRBJ2-7; 9 nucleotides line up with TRBD2. Germline V gene lookup returns CDR1 SGHRS and CDR2 YFSETQ. J was trimmed by 2 bases and V by 0 bases; bases with no gene match: 15. The length of the CDR3 is 19 residues.

This rearrangement joins TRBV6-1 to TRBJ2-7; D is perhaps TRBD2 (5 bases). V was cut by 7 bases and J by 3 bases, with 13 bases left in between. The CDR3 is 13 residues long. Germline assignment: CDR1 MNHNS and CDR2 SASEGT. The CDR3 DNA reads as TGTGCCAGCAAAAGAGGACTTATCTACGAGCAGTACTTC. Its protein is CASKRGLIYEQYF.

This clonotype was detected a few times. The genes are TRBV13 and TRBJ1-5, with TRBD1 as a possible D gene (6 bases). Germline CDR1 reads PRHDT; CDR2 reads FYEKMQ (reference sequence). The CDR3 extends over 12 amino acids. The V and J ends lost 5 bases and 10 bases respectively, with 12 bases between them. CDR3 region: CASSQQGGPQHF. The CDR3 DNA reads TGTGCCAGCAGCCAACAGGGAGGTCCCCAGCATTTT.